This TCR beta chain was identified during a study of blood T cell repertoires in COVID-19. Study-level information: In each case, the material was cDNA or gDNA derived from T cells, B-cell-depleted T cells, or PBMCs.

J gave up 4 bases and V 7 bases, and 4 bases lay outside the gene matches. CDR1 and CDR2 from the germline V gene are SNHLY and FYNNEI. This CDR3 spans 13 amino acids. Profiling relied on immunoSEQ multiplex PCR, and the TCRdb table lists in-frame clones only, not all of them. The repertoire holds a few hundred thousand clones, with 75% to 90% as singletons. The sequencing input was peripheral blood. The sequence was obtained from a man aged 30 to 45 with active or convalescent COVID-19. V is TRBV2 and J is TRBJ2-1; 7 bases align to TRBD2. CDR3 residues: CASTERGYNEQFF. CDR3 bases: TGTGCCAGCACGGAGCGGGGATACAATGAGCAGTTCTTC.